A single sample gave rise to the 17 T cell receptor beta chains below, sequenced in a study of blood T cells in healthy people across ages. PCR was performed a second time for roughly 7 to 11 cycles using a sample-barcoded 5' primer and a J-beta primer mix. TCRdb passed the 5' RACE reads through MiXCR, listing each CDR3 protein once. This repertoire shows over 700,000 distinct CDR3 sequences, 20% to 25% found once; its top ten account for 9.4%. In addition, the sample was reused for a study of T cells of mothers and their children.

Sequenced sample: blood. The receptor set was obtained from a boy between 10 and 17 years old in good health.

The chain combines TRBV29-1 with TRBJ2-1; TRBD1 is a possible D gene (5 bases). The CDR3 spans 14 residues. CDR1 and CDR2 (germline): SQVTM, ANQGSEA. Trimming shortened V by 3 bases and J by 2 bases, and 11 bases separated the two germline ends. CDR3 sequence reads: CSVDPDITYNEQFF. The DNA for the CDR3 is TGCAGCGTTGACCCGGACATTACCTACAATGAGCAGTTCTTC.

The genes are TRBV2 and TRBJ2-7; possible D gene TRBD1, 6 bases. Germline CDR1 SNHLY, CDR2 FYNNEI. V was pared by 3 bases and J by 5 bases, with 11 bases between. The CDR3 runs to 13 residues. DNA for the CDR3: TGTGCCAGCAGTGATGACAGGTGGGACGAGCAGTACTTC. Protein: CASSDDRWDEQYF.

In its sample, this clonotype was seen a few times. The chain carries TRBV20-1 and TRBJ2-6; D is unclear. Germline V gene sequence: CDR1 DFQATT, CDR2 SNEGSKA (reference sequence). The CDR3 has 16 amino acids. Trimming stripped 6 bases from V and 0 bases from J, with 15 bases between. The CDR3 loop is CSASEHLDSGANVLTF. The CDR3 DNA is TGCAGTGCGAGTGAGCATCTCGACTCTGGGGCCAACGTCCTGACTTTC.

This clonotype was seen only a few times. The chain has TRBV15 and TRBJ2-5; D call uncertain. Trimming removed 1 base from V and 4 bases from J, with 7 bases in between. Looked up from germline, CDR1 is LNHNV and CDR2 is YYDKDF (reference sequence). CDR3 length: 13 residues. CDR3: CATSRVAVETQYF. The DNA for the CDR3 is TGTGCCACCAGCAGAGTTGCAGTAGAGACCCAGTACTTC. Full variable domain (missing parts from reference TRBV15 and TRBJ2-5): DAMVIQNPRYQVTQFGKPVTLSCSQTLNHNVMYWYQQKSSQAPKLLFHYYDKDFNNEADTPDNFQSRRPNTSFCFLDIRSPGLGDTAMYLCATSRVAVETQYFGPGTRLLVL.

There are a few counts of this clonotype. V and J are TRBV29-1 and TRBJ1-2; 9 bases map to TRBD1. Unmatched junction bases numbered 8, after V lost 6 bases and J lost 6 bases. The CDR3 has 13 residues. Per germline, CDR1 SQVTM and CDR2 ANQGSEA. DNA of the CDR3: TGCAGCGTCCCGGACAGGGGCGGTGATGGCTACACCTTC. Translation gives CSVPDRGGDGYTF.

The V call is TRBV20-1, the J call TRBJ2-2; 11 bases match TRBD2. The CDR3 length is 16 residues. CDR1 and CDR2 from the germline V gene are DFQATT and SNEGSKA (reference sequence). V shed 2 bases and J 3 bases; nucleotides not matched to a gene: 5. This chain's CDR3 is CSARLAGGLDTGELFF. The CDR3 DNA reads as TGCAGTGCTAGATTAGCGGGAGGGCTGGACACCGGGGAGCTGTTTTTT.

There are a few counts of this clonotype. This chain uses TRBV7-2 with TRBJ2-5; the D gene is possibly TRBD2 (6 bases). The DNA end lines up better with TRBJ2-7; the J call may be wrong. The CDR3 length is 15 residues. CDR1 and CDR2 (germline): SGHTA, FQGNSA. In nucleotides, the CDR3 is TGTGCCAGCAGCCTTGGGGGGAGTGGGGCCTACGAGCAGTACTTC. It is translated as CASSLGGSGAYEQYF.

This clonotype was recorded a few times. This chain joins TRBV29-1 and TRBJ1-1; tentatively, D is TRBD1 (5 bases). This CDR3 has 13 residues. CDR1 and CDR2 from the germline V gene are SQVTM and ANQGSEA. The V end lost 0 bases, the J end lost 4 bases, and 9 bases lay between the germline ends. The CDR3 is CSVEEVQGTEAFF. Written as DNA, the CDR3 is TGCAGCGTTGAAGAGGTGCAGGGCACTGAAGCTTTCTTT.

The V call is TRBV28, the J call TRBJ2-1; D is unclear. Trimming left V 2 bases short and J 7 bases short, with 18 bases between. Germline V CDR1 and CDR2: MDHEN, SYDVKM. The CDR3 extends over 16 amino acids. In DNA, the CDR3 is TGTGCCAGCAGTTTAACCGGGTCGGAGCTAACGAATGAGCAGTTCTTC. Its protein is CASSLTGSELTNEQFF.

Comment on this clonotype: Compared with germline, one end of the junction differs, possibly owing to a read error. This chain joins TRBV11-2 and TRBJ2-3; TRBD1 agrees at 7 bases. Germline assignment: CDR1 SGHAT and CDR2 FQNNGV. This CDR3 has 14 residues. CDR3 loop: CTSSNPTGVDTQYF. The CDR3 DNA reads TGTACCAGCAGCAACCCAACAGGGGTAGATACGCAGTATTTT. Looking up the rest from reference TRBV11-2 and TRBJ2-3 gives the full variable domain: EAGVAQSPRYKIIEKRQSVAFWCNPISGHATLYWYQQILGQGPKLLIQFQNNGVVDDSQLPKDRFSAERLKGVDSTLKIQPAKLEDSAVYLCTSSNPTGVDTQYFGPGTRLTVL.

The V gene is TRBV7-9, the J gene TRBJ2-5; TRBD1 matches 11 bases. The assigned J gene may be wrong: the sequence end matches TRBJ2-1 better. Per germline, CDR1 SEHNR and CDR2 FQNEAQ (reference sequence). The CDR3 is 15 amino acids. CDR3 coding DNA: TGTGCCAGCAGCTTAGGTGGGACAGGGGGCAATGAGCAGTTCTTC. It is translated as CASSLGGTGGNEQFF.

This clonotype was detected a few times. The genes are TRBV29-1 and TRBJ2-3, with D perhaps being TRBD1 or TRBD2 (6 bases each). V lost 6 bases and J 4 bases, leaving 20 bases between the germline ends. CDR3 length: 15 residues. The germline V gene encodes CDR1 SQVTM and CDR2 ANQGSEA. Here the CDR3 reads CSVRGVQAASDTQYF. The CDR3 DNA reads TGCAGCGTGAGGGGGGTCCAAGCTGCATCAGATACGCAGTATTTT.

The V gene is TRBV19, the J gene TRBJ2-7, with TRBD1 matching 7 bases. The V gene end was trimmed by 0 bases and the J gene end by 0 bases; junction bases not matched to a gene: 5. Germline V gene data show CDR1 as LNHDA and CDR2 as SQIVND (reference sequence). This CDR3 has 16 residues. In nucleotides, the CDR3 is TGTGCCAGTAGTATAGAAGGGACAGCTAACTCCTACGAGCAGTACTTC. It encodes CASSIEGTANSYEQYF.

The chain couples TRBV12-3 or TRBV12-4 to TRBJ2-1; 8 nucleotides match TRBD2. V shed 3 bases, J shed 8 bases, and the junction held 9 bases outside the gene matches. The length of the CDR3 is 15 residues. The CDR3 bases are TGTGCCAGCAGTTTCGCCGTAGCGGGGACGGATGAGCAGTTCTTC. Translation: CASSFAVAGTDEQFF.

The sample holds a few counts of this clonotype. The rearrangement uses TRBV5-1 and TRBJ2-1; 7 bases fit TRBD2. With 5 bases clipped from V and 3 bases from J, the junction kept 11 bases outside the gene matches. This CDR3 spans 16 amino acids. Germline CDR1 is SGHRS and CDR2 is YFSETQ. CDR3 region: CASSSDTSANYNEQFF. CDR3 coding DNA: TGCGCCAGCAGTTCCGATACTAGCGCCAACTACAATGAGCAGTTCTTC.

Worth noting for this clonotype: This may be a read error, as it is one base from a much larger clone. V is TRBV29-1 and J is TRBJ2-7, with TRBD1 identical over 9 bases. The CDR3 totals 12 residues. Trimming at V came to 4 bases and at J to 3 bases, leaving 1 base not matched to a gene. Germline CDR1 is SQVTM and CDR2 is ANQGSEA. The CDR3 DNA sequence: TGCAGCGTTGTGGACAGGGGCTACGAGCAGTACTTC. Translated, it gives CSVVDRGYEQYF.

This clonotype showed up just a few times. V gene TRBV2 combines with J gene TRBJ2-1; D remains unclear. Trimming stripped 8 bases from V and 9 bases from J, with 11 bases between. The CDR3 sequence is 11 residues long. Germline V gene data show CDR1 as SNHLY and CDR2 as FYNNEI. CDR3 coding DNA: TGTGCCAGCGGTCTCGGGTTTGAGCAGTTCTTC. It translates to CASGLGFEQFF.